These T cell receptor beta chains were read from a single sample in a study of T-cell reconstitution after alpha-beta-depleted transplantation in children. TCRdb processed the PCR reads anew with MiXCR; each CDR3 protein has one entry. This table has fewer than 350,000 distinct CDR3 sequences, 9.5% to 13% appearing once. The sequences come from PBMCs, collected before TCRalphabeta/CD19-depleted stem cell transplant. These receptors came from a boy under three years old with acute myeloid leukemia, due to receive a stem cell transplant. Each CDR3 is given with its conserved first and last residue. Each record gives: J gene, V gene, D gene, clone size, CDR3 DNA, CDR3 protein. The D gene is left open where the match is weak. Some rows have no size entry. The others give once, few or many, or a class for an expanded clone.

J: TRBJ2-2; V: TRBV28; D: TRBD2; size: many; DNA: TGTGCCAGCATTTCCCCGGGACTACCCACCGGGGAGCTGTTTTTT; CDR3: CASISPGLPTGELFF
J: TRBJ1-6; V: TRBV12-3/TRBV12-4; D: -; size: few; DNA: TGTGCCAGCAGTTTGCCAGCTTATTCACCCCTCCACTTT; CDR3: CASSLPAYSPLHF
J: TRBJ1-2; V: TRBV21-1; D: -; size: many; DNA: TGTGCCAGCAGGCCCTCATTACAGATTAACTATGGCTACACCTTC; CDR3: CASRPSLQINYGYTF
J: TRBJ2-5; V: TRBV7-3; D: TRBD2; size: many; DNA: TGTGCCAGCAGCTTAGGGGTAGCGGGGGGAATACAGACCCAGTACTTC; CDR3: CASSLGVAGGIQTQYF
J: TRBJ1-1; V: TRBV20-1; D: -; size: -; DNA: TGCAGTGCTAGCCCGTACACTGAAGCTTTCTTT; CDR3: CSASPYTEAFF
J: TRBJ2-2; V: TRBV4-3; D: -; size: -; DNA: TGCGCCAGCAGCCAAGCAGGGGGGGGGGAGCTGTTTTTT; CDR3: CASSQAGGGELFF
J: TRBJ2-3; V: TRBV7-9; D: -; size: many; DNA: TGTGCCAGCAGCTTAACGGCAGGGCTCCGGGATACGCAGTATTTT; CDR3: CASSLTAGLRDTQYF
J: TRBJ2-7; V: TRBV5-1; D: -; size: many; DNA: TGCGCCAGCAGCTTGGGGGGACGGATCTCCTACGAGCAGTACTTC; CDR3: CASSLGGRISYEQYF
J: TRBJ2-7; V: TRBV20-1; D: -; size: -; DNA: TGCAGTGCTTGGCTGGGGGGGCGCAACGAGCAGTACTTC; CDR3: CSAWLGGRNEQYF
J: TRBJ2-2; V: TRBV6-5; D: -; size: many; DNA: TGTGCCAGCAGTTGGGCCGTGTGGGAGACCGGGGAGCTGTTTTTT; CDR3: CASSWAVWETGELFF
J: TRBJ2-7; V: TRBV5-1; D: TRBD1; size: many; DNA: TGCGCCAGCAGCCCCCAAGACAGGGCCCACGAGCAGTACTTC; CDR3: CASSPQDRAHEQYF
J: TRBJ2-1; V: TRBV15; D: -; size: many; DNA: TGTGCCACCAGCAGAGATGATATTTACAATGAGCAGTTCTTC; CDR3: CATSRDDIYNEQFF
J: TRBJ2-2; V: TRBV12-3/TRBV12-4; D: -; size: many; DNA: TGTGCCAGCAGTTTAGGACGGGGGAACACCGGGGAGCTGTTTTTT; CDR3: CASSLGRGNTGELFF
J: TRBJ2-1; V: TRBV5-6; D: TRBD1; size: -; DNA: TGTGCCAGCAGCTTCGGACAGGTCTCCTCCTACAATGAGCAGTTCTTC; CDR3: CASSFGQVSSYNEQFF
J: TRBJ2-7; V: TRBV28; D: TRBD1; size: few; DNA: TGTGCCAGCAGTTCAGGGCCTTTTGTAATGCGGGGACAGGGGTACGAGCAGTACTTC; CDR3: CASSSGPFVMRGQGYEQYF
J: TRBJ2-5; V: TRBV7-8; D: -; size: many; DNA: TGTGCCAGCAGCCCCGAGGAGGTTCAAGAGACCCAGTACTTC; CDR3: CASSPEEVQETQYF
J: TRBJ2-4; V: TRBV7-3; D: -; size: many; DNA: TGTGCCAGCAGCCCCGTGGGGGGCGTCGACATTCAGTACTTC; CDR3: CASSPVGGVDIQYF
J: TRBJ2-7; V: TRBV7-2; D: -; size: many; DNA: TGTGCCAGCAGCTTAAAGGGCGGGAACGAGCAGTACTTC; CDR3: CASSLKGGNEQYF
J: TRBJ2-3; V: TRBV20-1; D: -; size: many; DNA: TGCAGTGCTAGGGGGTTCCGGCGGGACCGGGTCACAGATACGCAGTATTTT; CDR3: CSARGFRRDRVTDTQYF
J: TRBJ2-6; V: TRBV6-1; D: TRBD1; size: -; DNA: TGTGCCAGCAGCCGTGACAGGGCTCTCTCTGGGGCCAACGTCCTGACTTTC; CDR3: CASSRDRALSGANVLTF
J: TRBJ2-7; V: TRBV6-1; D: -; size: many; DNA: TGTGCCAGCAGTGAAGCGTCCACAGGGAAGGTTGAGCAGTACTTC; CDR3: CASSEASTGKVEQYF
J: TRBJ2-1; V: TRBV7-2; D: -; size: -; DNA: TGTGCCAGCAGCGTCGTCGGGGGGCATGAGCAGTTCTTC; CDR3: CASSVVGGHEQFF
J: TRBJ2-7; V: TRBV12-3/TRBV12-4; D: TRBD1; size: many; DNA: TGTGCCAGCAGGCGACAGGGCTCGCCAACCTACGAGCAGTACTTC; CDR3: CASRRQGSPTYEQYF
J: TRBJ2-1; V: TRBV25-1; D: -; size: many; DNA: TGTGCCAGCAGGGGCTCAGGTCGTAATGAGCAGTTCTTC; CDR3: CASRGSGRNEQFF
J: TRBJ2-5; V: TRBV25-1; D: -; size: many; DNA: TGTGCCAGCATCTCCGGAAACCTCCACCAAGAGACCCAGTACTTC; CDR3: CASISGNLHQETQYF
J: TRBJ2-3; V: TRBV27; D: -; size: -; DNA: TGTGCCAGCAGTTCCCTAACGGGACCCTTAGACACCGATACGCAGTATTTT; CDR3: CASSSLTGPLDTDTQYF
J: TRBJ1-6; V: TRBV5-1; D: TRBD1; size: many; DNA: TGCGCCAGCAGCTCGTCCCGGGACAGGGTTGGTAATTCACCCCTCCACTTT; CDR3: CASSSSRDRVGNSPLHF
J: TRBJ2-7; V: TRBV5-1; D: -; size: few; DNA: TGCGCCAGCAGCTTGGATGGGACGGTTGGGGAGCAGTACTTC; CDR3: CASSLDGTVGEQYF
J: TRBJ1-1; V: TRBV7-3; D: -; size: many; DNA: TGTGCCAGCAGCTTAACAGGGGCCACTGAAGCTTTCTTT; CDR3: CASSLTGATEAFF
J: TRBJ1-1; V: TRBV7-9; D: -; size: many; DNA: TGTGCCAGCAGCGGGAGCCTTTCATGGAACACTGAAGCTTTCTTT; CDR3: CASSGSLSWNTEAFF
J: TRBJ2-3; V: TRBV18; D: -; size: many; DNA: TGTGCCAGCTCACCAATGACCAATACGCAGTATTTT; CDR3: CASSPMTNTQYF
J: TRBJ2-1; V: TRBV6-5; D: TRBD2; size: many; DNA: TGTGCCAGCAGTTTTAGCGGGAGGTCCAATGAGCAGTTCTTC; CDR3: CASSFSGRSNEQFF
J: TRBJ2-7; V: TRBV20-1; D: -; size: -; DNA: TGCAGTGCTAGTTTCCGCAGGGGGGGTCGAGCGGGAGCGTACGAGCAGTACTTC; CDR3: CSASFRRGGRAGAYEQYF
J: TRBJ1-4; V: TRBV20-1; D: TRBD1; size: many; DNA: TGCAGTGCTAGAGCCGACAGGGGGAGGGAAAAACTGTTTTTT; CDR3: CSARADRGREKLFF
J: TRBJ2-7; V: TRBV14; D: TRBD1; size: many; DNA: TGTGCCAGCAGCCCTTATTCCGGGACAGGAAAAGAGCAGTACTTC; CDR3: CASSPYSGTGKEQYF
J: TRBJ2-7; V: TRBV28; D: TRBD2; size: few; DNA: TGTGCCAGCAGTTTACCGGGGGGGAGTTGGTACGAGCAGTACTTC; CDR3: CASSLPGGSWYEQYF
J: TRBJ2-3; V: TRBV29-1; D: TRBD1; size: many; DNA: TGCAGCGTTGAATTGGGACAGGGGGCACCAGATACGCAGTATTTT; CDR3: CSVELGQGAPDTQYF